The 22 T cell receptor beta chains listed next were all sequenced from one sample in a study of spatial heterogeneity in lung cancer. TCRdb itself ran the 5' RACE reads through MiXCR, one entry per CDR3 protein. The sample shows around 60,000 distinct CDR3 sequences, 8.4% of them seen only once. The time point is: sample taken at primary tumor resection. Material for sequencing was whole RNA from tumor, nontumor lung or frozen PBMC, left unsorted. Sequencing was performed on PBMCs, taken at surgery. The receptors stem from a female donor with early-stage non-small cell lung cancer.

In its sample, this clonotype was seen many times. This chain links TRBV5-1 with TRBJ2-1; possible D gene TRBD2, 6 bases. Deletions cut 0 bases from V and 0 bases from J, with 13 bases between. CDR1 and CDR2 from the germline V gene are SGHRS and YFSETQ. This CDR3 comprises 17 residues. CDR3 in DNA: TGCGCCAGCAGCTTGGAGCCAGCGGGTAGCTCCTACAATGAGCAGTTCTTC. Translation gives CASSLEPAGSSYNEQFF.

V is TRBV5-5 and J is TRBJ1-1, with 7 bases matching TRBD1. The germline V gene encodes CDR1 SGHKS and CDR2 YYEKEE (reference sequence). The CDR3 runs 16 residues. The V segment lost 0 bases and the J segment 5 bases; nucleotides outside the gene matches: 10. This CDR3 reads CASSLAVTGQRTEAFF. The CDR3 DNA reads TGTGCCAGCAGCTTGGCCGTGACAGGGCAGAGGACTGAAGCTTTCTTT. Supplemented by reference TRBV5-5 and TRBJ1-1, the full variable domain reads DAGVTQSPTHLIKTRGQQVTLRCSPISGHKSVSWYQQVLGQGPQFIFQYYEKEERGRGNFPDRFSARQFPNYSSELNVNALLLGDSALYLCASSLAVTGQRTEAFFGQGTRLTVV.

This clonotype was seen repeatedly, ten times or more. The V and J genes are TRBV5-1 and TRBJ1-4; D is ambiguous. Trimming left V 4 bases short and J 5 bases short, with 12 bases between. This CDR3 contains 14 residues. Looked up from germline, CDR1 is SGHRS and CDR2 is YFSETQ. CDR3 in DNA: TGCGCCAGCAGCCTCGACGGAGAAAATGAAAAACTGTTTTTT. Protein sequence: CASSLDGENEKLFF.

This clonotype has more than one count but fewer than ten. The chain is built from TRBV7-6 and TRBJ1-5, with a tentative D call TRBD1 (6 bases). The V end lost 0 bases, the J end lost 2 bases, and 11 bases lay between the germline ends. CDR1 and CDR2 (germline): SGHVS, FNYEAQ. The CDR3 is made up of 16 amino acids. The CDR3 bases are TGTGCCAGCAGCTTAGCCGGACAGCAGGGCAATCAGCCCCAGCATTTT. Protein product: CASSLAGQQGNQPQHF.

The CDR3 loop is CSARDTGSKAFF. The CDR3 DNA follows: TGCAGTGCTAGAGATACGGGATCCAAAGCTTTCTTT. The chain combines TRBV20-1 with TRBJ1-1; no firm D call. With 0 bases removed from V and 9 bases from J, the gap between germline ends came to 11 bases. Per the germline V gene, CDR1 is DFQATT and CDR2 is SNEGSKA (reference sequence). CDR3 length equals 12 residues.

As concerns this clonotype: A much larger clone lies a single base off, so this may be a read error. The conserved final phenylalanine or tryptophan is absent from the CDR3, which likely points to a read error. The chain has TRBV19 and TRBJ2-3, with 8 bases matching TRBD2. The V gene end was trimmed by 5 bases and the J gene end by 2 bases; junction bases not matched to a gene: 15. Germline assignment: CDR1 LNHDA and CDR2 SQIVND (reference sequence). The CDR3 sequence is 18 residues long. CDR3 DNA: TGTGCCAGTAGTTTTCAGGAGACTAGCGACTCACTCACAGATACGCAGTATTTA. Translation gives CASSFQETSDSLTDTQYL.

This clonotype occurred many times. The chain recombines TRBV18 with TRBJ1-2; D unclear. The length of the CDR3 is 15 residues. Germline CDR1 reads KGHSH; CDR2 reads LQKENI. The germline V and J ends were trimmed by 2 bases and 0 bases, with 10 bases remaining between them. CDR3 bases: TGTGCCAGCTCACCAAATGGAGCCTCTAACTATGGCTACACCTTC. Translated, it gives CASSPNGASNYGYTF.

The chain uses TRBV29-1 and TRBJ1-1; 9 bases map to TRBD1. The V gene end was trimmed by 8 bases and the J gene end by 2 bases; junction bases not matched to a gene: 3. CDR1 is SQVTM and CDR2 is ANQGSEA in the germline V gene. CDR3 length equals 12 residues. CDR3 DNA: TGCAGCTCGGGACAGGGTAACACTGAAGCTTTCTTT. Protein sequence: CSSGQGNTEAFF.

This clonotype was seen repeatedly, ten times or more. This sequence joins TRBV6-5 and TRBJ1-1; D may be TRBD1 (5 bases). The V end lost 0 bases, the J end lost 3 bases, and 17 bases lay between the germline ends. The CDR3 runs to 17 residues. Germline V gene sequence: CDR1 MNHEY, CDR2 SVGAGI. The CDR3 DNA is TGTGCCAGCAGTTACTCGGGAGCGGGGCGGAAGGACACTGAAGCTTTCTTT. Its protein product is CASSYSGAGRKDTEAFF.

The sample holds many counts of this clonotype. CDR3 sequence reads: CALQQNYGYTF. The CDR3 DNA reads as TGTGCCTTACAACAGAACTATGGCTACACCTTC. The V gene is TRBV12-3 or TRBV12-4, the J gene TRBJ1-2; D is ambiguous. The CDR3 extends over 11 amino acids. The ends were cut back, 11 bases at V and 2 bases at J, with 9 bases in the middle.

This rearrangement joins TRBV3-1 to TRBJ1-1; 7 bases line up with TRBD1. CDR1 and CDR2 from the germline V gene are LGHDT and YNNKEL (reference sequence). The CDR3 spans 12 residues. V shed 3 bases and J 8 bases; nucleotides not matched to a gene: 3. In DNA form, the CDR3 reads TGTGCCAGCAGCCAGATGGACAGGGAAGCTTTCTTT. This encodes CASSQMDREAFF.

There are a few counts of this clonotype. The chain has TRBV9 and TRBJ2-3, with D perhaps assigned TRBD1 or TRBD2 (6 bases each). CDR3 length equals 16 residues. The ends were cut back, 4 bases at V and 5 bases at J, with 20 bases in the middle. CDR1 and CDR2 from the germline V gene are SGDLS and YYNGEE. The CDR3 region is CASSPLGGGAVDTQYF. The CDR3 region has the DNA TGTGCCAGCAGCCCGCTTGGGGGCGGGGCTGTAGATACGCAGTATTTT. Filled out from reference TRBV9 and TRBJ2-3, the complete variable domain reads DSGVTQTPKHLITATGQRVTLRCSPRSGDLSVYWYQQSLDQGLQFLIQYYNGEERAKGNILERFSAQQFPDLHSELNLSSLELGDSALYFCASSPLGGGAVDTQYFGPGTRLTVL.

This clonotype is labeled large. The chain recombines TRBV18 with TRBJ2-3; 12 bases map to TRBD1. Germline V lookup: CDR1 KGHSH, CDR2 LQKENI. CDR3 length: 16 residues. V shed 2 bases, J shed 2 bases, and the junction held 2 bases outside the gene matches. This chain's CDR3 is CASSPGTGGTTDTQYF. The CDR3 coding sequence is TGTGCCAGCTCACCAGGGACAGGGGGCACCACAGATACGCAGTATTTT.

A few counts support this clonotype. The chain joins TRBV28 to TRBJ2-7, with 8 positions matching TRBD1. The CDR3 sequence is 14 residues long. Trimming removed 5 bases from V and 2 bases from J; junction bases left unmatched: 5. Germline CDR1 MDHEN, CDR2 SYDVKM. The CDR3 sequence: CASSPGQGAYEQYF. The CDR3 region has the DNA TGTGCCAGCAGTCCCGGACAGGGTGCCTACGAGCAGTACTTC. Full variable domain (remainder filled in from reference TRBV28 and TRBJ2-7): DVKVTQSSRYLVKRTGEKVFLECVQDMDHENMFWYRQDPGLGLRLIYFSYDVKMKEKGDIPEGYSVSREKKERFSLILESASTNQTSMYLCASSPGQGAYEQYFGPGTRLTVT.

This clonotype has more than one count but fewer than ten. CDR3 coding DNA: TGTGCCAGCAGCTTGGCCGTCGGGGCTGTCATTGAGGAAGCTTTCTTT. Its protein is CASSLAVGAVIEEAFF. V and J are TRBV5-5 and TRBJ1-1; D is possibly TRBD1 (5 bases). Germline V gene lookup returns CDR1 SGHKS and CDR2 YYEKEE (reference sequence). V lost 0 bases and J 8 bases, leaving 20 bases between the germline ends. CDR3 length: 16 amino acids.

This clonotype was observed a handful of times. The chain has TRBV29-1 and TRBJ2-1; 9 nucleotides agree with TRBD2. This CDR3 is built from 15 residues. V lost 3 bases and J lost 2; bases outside the gene matches: 5. In germline, CDR1 is SQVTM, CDR2 ANQGSEA. CDR3 DNA sequence: TGCAGCGTTGAGGGACTAGCTAGCCCCTACAATGAGCAGTTCTTC. Residues: CSVEGLASPYNEQFF.

In this sample, this clonotype turned up many times. The gene calls are TRBV5-1 and TRBJ2-7; the match to TRBD2 covers 15 bases. Germline values: CDR1 SGHRS, CDR2 YFSETQ. The CDR3 covers 16 residues. V trimming: 7 bases; J trimming: 5 bases; junction bases outside the gene matches: 10. In DNA, the CDR3 is TGCGCCAGCTCCGCCGGGACTAGCGGGAGGCCCCACGAGCAGTACTTC. Translated: CASSAGTSGRPHEQYF. Based on the CDR3 plus reference TRBV5-1 and TRBJ2-7, the full variable domain is KAGVTQTPRYLIKTRGQQVTLSCSPISGHRSVSWYQQTPGQGLQFLFEYFSETQRNKGNFPGRFSGRQFSNSRSEMNVSTLELGDSALYLCASSAGTSGRPHEQYFGPGTRLTVT.

This clonotype was observed many times. V gene TRBV5-1 combines with J gene TRBJ2-4; the D gene is possibly TRBD2 (6 bases). Germline CDR1 reads SGHRS; CDR2 reads YFSETQ. Deletions cut 5 bases from V and 8 bases from J, with 20 bases between. The CDR3 is 15 residues long. CDR3 coding DNA: TGCGCCAGCAGTCCCGGGGTTATTAGGGAGGACATTCAGTACTTC. It is translated as CASSPGVIREDIQYF.

This clonotype was found many times. The chain recombines TRBV20-1 with TRBJ2-6, with D unresolved. Germline V gene data show CDR1 as DFQATT and CDR2 as SNEGSKA (reference sequence). The CDR3 sequence is 16 residues long. V was cut by 2 bases and J by 1 base, with 12 bases left in between. The CDR3: CSARKGPLSGANVLTF. The CDR3 DNA reads as TGCAGTGCTAGAAAGGGTCCGCTATCTGGGGCCAACGTCCTGACTTTC.

Only a few counts were recorded for this clonotype. This chain uses TRBV6-5 with TRBJ2-3; unclear D gene. V lost 0 bases, J lost 1 base, and 8 bases lay in between. CDR3 size: 15 residues. Germline V gene lookup returns CDR1 MNHEY and CDR2 SVGAGI. CDR3 bases: TGTGCCAGCAGTTACTCGAGCCCCGGCACAGATACGCAGTATTTT. It encodes CASSYSSPGTDTQYF.

This chain connects TRBV4-2 to TRBJ2-7, with 13 positions matching TRBD2. This CDR3 contains 15 residues. Germline CDR1 is LGHNA and CDR2 is YNFKEQ. V gave up 0 bases and J gave up 5 bases; unmatched junction bases: 1. The CDR3 is CASSQELAGGHEQYF. CDR3 nucleotide sequence: TGTGCCAGCAGCCAAGAACTAGCGGGAGGGCACGAGCAGTACTTC.

At least ten counts were recorded for this clonotype. This chain joins TRBV28 and TRBJ2-5; D gene ambiguous. V was trimmed by 3 bases and J by 4 bases, leaving 3 bases between them. CDR3 size: 11 residues. CDR1 is MDHEN, CDR2 SYDVKM, per germline. CDR3 DNA sequence: TGTGCCAGCAGTTTCGGAGAGACCCAGTACTTC. Encoded protein: CASSFGETQYF. The full variable domain, with the rest looked up from reference TRBV28 and TRBJ2-5, is DVKVTQSSRYLVKRTGEKVFLECVQDMDHENMFWYRQDPGLGLRLIYFSYDVKMKEKGDIPEGYSVSREKKERFSLILESASTNQTSMYLCASSFGETQYFGPGTRLLVL.